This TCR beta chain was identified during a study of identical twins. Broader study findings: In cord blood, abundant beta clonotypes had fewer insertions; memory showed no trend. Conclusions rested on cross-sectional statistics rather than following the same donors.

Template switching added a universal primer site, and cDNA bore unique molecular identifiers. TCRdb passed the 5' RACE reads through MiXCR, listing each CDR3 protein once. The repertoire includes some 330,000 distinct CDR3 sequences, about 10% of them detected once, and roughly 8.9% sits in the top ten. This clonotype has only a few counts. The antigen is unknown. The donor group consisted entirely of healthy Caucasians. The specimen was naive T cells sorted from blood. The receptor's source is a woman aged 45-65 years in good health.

The CDR3 region is CASVAQYF. Here the CDR3 DNA reads TGTGCCAGCGTGGCCCAGTACTTC. The chain links TRBV7-8 to TRBJ2-5; no clear D. Germline V gene data show CDR1 as SGHVS and CDR2 as FQNEAQ. This CDR3 spans 8 amino acids. V was shortened by 8 bases and J by 9 bases, with 4 bases between the two germline ends.